This TCR beta chain was captured by sequencing in a study of OX40 agonist ivuxolimab in advanced cancers. Overall study context: People who had prior anti-PD-1, anti-PD-L1 or anti-CTLA-4 therapy could take part, and about 37% had some. Study results and caveats: The mean number of expanded clones was higher in CD8+ T cells than in CD4+.

Trimming cost V 5 bases and J 4 bases; bases outside gene matches: 6. The CDR3 consists of 15 residues. Germline V gene data show CDR1 as SGHVS and CDR2 as FQNEAQ. Clones were sequenced by immunoSEQ multiplex PCR, and TCRdb holds only the in-frame ones, with some missing. This sample has about 58,000 clones, with approximately 88% found just once. Concerning this clone: What it binds is not known.

The starting material was CD4+ or CD8+ T cells sorted from blood, obtained in a trial of the OX40 agonist ivuxolimab. This TCR was recovered from an adult with an advanced solid tumor such as melanoma, head and neck, liver or kidney cancer. The chain recombines TRBV7-8 with TRBJ2-1, with 9 bases that match TRBD2. CDR3 in DNA: TGTGCCAGCAGCGTTATAGCGGGAGAATACAATGAGCAGTTCTTC. This sequence encodes CASSVIAGEYNEQFF. Full variable domain (remainder filled in from reference TRBV7-8 and TRBJ2-1): GAGVSQSPRYKVAKRGQDVALRCDPISGHVSLFWYQQALGQGPEFLTYFQNEAQLDKSGLPSDRFFAERPEGSVSTLKIQRTQQEDSAVYLCASSVIAGEYNEQFFGPGTRLTVL.